The T cell receptor beta chain under discussion was sequenced for a study of T cell responses to AZD1222 COVID-19 vaccine. The wider study: Second-dose intervals of approximately 4 or approximately 12 weeks were pooled.

The study's findings and limits: Females made up more of the donors, who were largely white British, and clonal diversity may have come out too low. The span of vaccine-associated CD4 TCRs extended across spike, with dominance at 160-218 and 743-854. Following two doses of AZD1222, Spike-specific TCR breadth and depth rose.

The germline V gene has CDR1 DFQATT and CDR2 SNEGSKA (reference sequence). V lost 3 bases and J lost 3, with 11 bases in between. The CDR3 consists of 13 residues. Using immunoSEQ multiplex PCR, the repertoire was profiled, and TCRdb retains in-frame clones only, with some absent. The table lists about 73,000 clones, roughly 88% of them singletons. As concerns this clone: Its antigen is unknown.

The genes are TRBV20-1 and TRBJ2-5; D is perhaps TRBD2 (5 bases). Specimen: peripheral blood, collected on day 0 of AZD1222 vaccination. This TCR was sampled from an adult in good health. DNA of the CDR3: TGCAGTGCTAGTGAGGGAGCCAAAGAGACCCAGTACTTC. It translates to CSASEGAKETQYF.